The following is a T cell receptor (beta chain) sequence with its context. The antigen is not known. While unrecorded immune exposures were likely, the donors were nominally healthy when sampled. It was with 60 Vbeta and 13 Jbeta primers that the PCR ran. Assay used: immunoSEQ multiplex PCR; TCRdb lists only in-frame clones, some missing. Listed are 130,000 to 150,000 clones; 0.75% to 1% falls within the top ten. These data are taken from a study of cytomegalovirus exposure and HLA in healthy donors. Study-level background: Roughly 89 million unique TCR sequences came from HLA-typed donors in an early release.

Findings and caveats of the study: The Asian-associated ancestry cluster reportedly had fewer N-insertions than the approximately 670-donor mean in a later analysis. In an earlier analysis, about 90% or about 30%: the productive usage of most TCR beta V segments.

Material for sequencing was PBMCs. The sequence derives from a male donor in good health and CMV-seronegative.

CDR3 residues: CATTRESYNEQFF. Here the CDR3 DNA reads TGTGCCACGACGAGGGAGTCCTACAATGAGCAGTTCTTC. The chain recombines TRBV15 with TRBJ2-1; the D gene is possibly TRBD2 (5 bases). Trimming shortened V by 9 bases and J by 1 base, and 10 bases separated the two germline ends. The CDR3 sequence is 13 residues long. Per germline, CDR1 LNHNV and CDR2 YYDKDF (reference sequence).